The rows below give T cell receptor beta chains drawn from one sample of a study of T cells after yellow fever vaccination. MiXCR was run by TCRdb on the 5' RACE reads, yielding one entry per CDR3 protein. The table records 300,000 to 400,000 distinct CDR3 sequences, 9.5% to 12% of them present only once. Sequenced here: CD4+ T cells sorted from PBMCs, sampled 45 days after the yellow fever booster vaccination. The receptors were sampled from a man younger than 30 who received the YFV17D yellow fever vaccine. Both conserved end residues are part of each CDR3. A D gene is named only where the DNA matches it firmly. Only some rows state a clone size, as once, few, many or a class for expanded clones.

j_call	clone_size	d_call	v_call	cdr3_aa	cdr3_nt
TRBJ1-1	few	-	TRBV30	CAWSLPGLDTEAFF	TGTGCCTGGAGTCTACCGGGGCTAGACACTGAAGCTTTCTTT
TRBJ2-2	few	-	TRBV2	CASRGSGTGELFF	TGTGCCAGCAGGGGGTCCGGGACCGGGGAGCTGTTTTTT
TRBJ1-2	few	-	TRBV2	CASSEAVAGGYTF	TGTGCCAGCAGTGAGGCAGTAGCGGGCGGCTACACCTTC
TRBJ2-4	-	-	TRBV20-1	CSANEEIAKNIQYF	TGCAGTGCTAACGAAGAGATAGCCAAAAACATTCAGTACTTC
TRBJ1-1	-	TRBD1	TRBV7-2	CASSAGTANTEAFF	TGTGCCAGCAGCGCTGGGACAGCGAACACTGAAGCTTTCTTT
TRBJ2-5	-	TRBD2	TRBV10-2	CASSRGLAGGSQETQYF	TGCGCCAGCAGTCGAGGACTAGCGGGGGGCTCCCAAGAGACCCAGTACTTC
TRBJ2-5	-	-	TRBV12-3/TRBV12-4	CASSRPETQETQYF	TGTGCCAGTAGCCGTCCGGAAACCCAAGAGACCCAGTACTTC
TRBJ2-6	-	-	TRBV5-1	CASSLRVPVRGANVLTF	TGCGCCAGCAGCCTTCGGGTCCCTGTGAGGGGGGCCAACGTCCTGACTTTC
TRBJ2-3	many	-	TRBV28	CASSSTGTDTQYF	TGTGCCAGCAGTTCGACTGGAACAGATACGCAGTATTTT
TRBJ2-7	-	TRBD2	TRBV7-9	CASSIGTSGYEQYF	TGTGCCAGCAGCATTGGGACTAGCGGCTACGAGCAGTACTTC
TRBJ1-2	many	-	TRBV6-2/TRBV6-3	CASKQSGYGYTF	TGTGCCAGCAAGCAATCAGGGTATGGCTACACCTTC
TRBJ1-2	-	TRBD1	TRBV5-1	CASSSWGPGTGMDGYTF	TGCGCCAGCTCGTCTTGGGGTCCCGGGACAGGCATGGATGGCTACACCTTC
TRBJ1-2	-	TRBD1	TRBV11-2	CASSLDRGSNYGYTF	TGTGCCAGCAGCCTCGACAGGGGATCTAACTATGGCTACACCTTC
TRBJ2-7	-	-	TRBV6-6	CASSAPPAGEQYF	TGTGCCAGCAGTGCTCCCCCAGCAGGGGAGCAGTACTTC